The rows below give T cell receptor beta chains drawn from one sample of a study of a mutant IDH1 vaccine in newly diagnosed glioma. Assay used: immunoSEQ multiplex PCR; TCRdb lists only in-frame clones, some missing. The data show about 27,000 clones, roughly 93% seen once. The sequences come from PBMCs, collected from a glioma patient treated with radiotherapy, temozolomide or both. Receptors were obtained from a man between 40 and 49 years old with glioma. Each CDR3 is given with its conserved first and last residue. The D gene is left open where the match is weak. Clone sizes are given selectively: once, few, many, or a class where the clone is expanded.

>NA|15|NA|TRBV4-1|TRBJ2-7
CASRKVGSQTYEQYF
TGCGCCAGCAGAAAAGTCGGTAGCCAAACCTACGAGCAGTACTTC
>NA|14|NA|TRBV29-1|TRBJ2-1
CSVGGLLLTNEQFF
TGCAGCGTGGGGGGGCTTCTCCTTACGAATGAGCAGTTCTTC
>TRBD2|14|NA|TRBV30|TRBJ2-1
CAWSYSGEYNEQFF
TGTGCCTGGAGCTATAGCGGGGAATACAATGAGCAGTTCTTC
>NA|17|NA|TRBV11-3|TRBJ2-2
CASSLDGVPNNTGELFF
TGTGCCAGCAGCTTAGATGGGGTCCCTAATAACACCGGGGAGCTGTTTTTT
>NA|17|few|TRBV2|TRBJ2-7
CASSGWVVKTGSYEQYF
TGTGCCAGCAGTGGGTGGGTGGTAAAGACAGGCTCCTACGAGCAGTACTTC
>NA|17|NA|TRBV28|TRBJ2-2
CASSLPNPGPYTGELFF
TGTGCCAGCAGTTTACCAAATCCGGGGCCATACACCGGGGAGCTGTTTTTT
>NA|15|once|TRBV29-1|TRBJ2-2
CSVELAGLNTGELFF
TGCAGCGTTGAACTCGCGGGACTGAACACCGGGGAGCTGTTTTTT
>NA|14|NA|TRBV25-1|TRBJ2-7
CASSGPGRDYEQYF
TGTGCCAGCAGTGGGCCCGGTCGGGACTACGAGCAGTACTTC
>NA|12|NA|TRBV5-4|TRBJ2-2
CASSLVGGELFF
TGTGCCAGCAGCTTGGTGGGCGGGGAGCTGTTTTTT
>TRBD2|18|NA|TRBV15|TRBJ2-3
CATSSGQVGDYRSDTQYF
TGTGCCACCAGCAGCGGCCAGGTGGGGGACTACAGATCGGATACGCAGTATTTT
>NA|15|NA|TRBV2|TRBJ2-3
CASSDPTNPMDTQYF
TGTGCCAGCAGTGATCCCACCAACCCAATGGATACGCAGTATTTT
>TRBD1|14|NA|TRBV9|TRBJ1-2
CASSVEGAGDGYTF
TGTGCCAGCAGCGTAGAGGGGGCAGGGGATGGCTACACCTTC
>NA|11|NA|TRBV7-9|TRBJ2-7
CASAGPHEQYF
TGTGCCAGCGCTGGACCCCACGAGCAGTACTTC
>TRBD2|16|NA|TRBV9|TRBJ2-2
CASSLWTSALTGELFF
TGTGCCAGCAGCCTCTGGACTAGCGCACTCACCGGGGAGCTGTTTTTT
>TRBD2|15|once|TRBV7-9|TRBJ2-7
CASSPRGALWNEQYF
TGTGCCAGCAGCCCGCGGGGGGCCCTTTGGAACGAGCAGTACTTC
>NA|13|NA|TRBV18|TRBJ2-5
CASSMYVKETQYF
TGTGCCAGCTCCATGTACGTTAAAGAGACCCAGTACTTC